Listed below are T cell receptor beta chains from one sample, sequenced in a study of blood T cell repertoires in COVID-19. Data came from immunoSEQ multiplex PCR; TCRdb stores just in-frame clones and leaves some out. The profile shows some 300,000 clones, around nine tenths of them singletons. The sequenced sample consisted of PBMCs or T cells enriched from blood (not recorded which). All receptors derive from an older woman in a cohort exposed to, infected with or recovered from COVID-19 (not recorded which). Each CDR3 is given with its conserved first and last residue. The D gene is left open where the match is weak. Only some rows state a clone size, as once, few, many or a class for expanded clones.

v_gene	j_gene	abundance	d_gene	len	CDR3nt	CDR3aa
TRBV5-6	TRBJ2-1	NA	TRBD1	13	TGTGCCAGCAACAGGGGGGTATACAATGAGCAGTTCTTC	CASNRGVYNEQFF
TRBV18	TRBJ2-1	NA	TRBD1	16	TGTGCCAGCTCACCGACAGGGGCCTTGAGATCGAATGAGCAGTTCTTC	CASSPTGALRSNEQFF
TRBV9	TRBJ2-1	NA	NA	15	TGTGCCAGCAGCGGGGGATCTGAGGGCTACAATGAGCAGTTCTTC	CASSGGSEGYNEQFF
TRBV5-1	TRBJ1-6	NA	NA	15	TGCGCCAGCAGCCCTAGTAGCTCCTATAATTCACCCCTCCACTTT	CASSPSSSYNSPLHF
TRBV19	TRBJ1-3	NA	NA	15	TGTGCCAGTAGCCAGACAGTTTCGTCTGGAAACACCATATATTTT	CASSQTVSSGNTIYF
TRBV24-1	TRBJ2-1	NA	TRBD2	13	TGTGCCACCAGTGATGAGCGGGGGACTAGAACGTTCTTC	CATSDERGTRTFF
TRBV19	TRBJ2-7	NA	TRBD1	13	TGTGCCACCAAACCGGACAGGGGTGTAGAGCAGTACTTC	CATKPDRGVEQYF
TRBV6-5	TRBJ2-7	NA	TRBD1	13	TGTGCCAGCACACGACAGGGGATCTACGAGCAGTACTTC	CASTRQGIYEQYF
TRBV29-1	TRBJ1-4	few	TRBD1	13	TGCAGCGTGAGGACAGGGGGCGATGAAAAACTGTTTTTT	CSVRTGGDEKLFF
TRBV27	TRBJ2-2	NA	TRBD2	16	TGTGCCAGCAGTCCCCAACCCCGAGCGGGACGCGGGGAGCTGTTTTTT	CASSPQPRAGRGELFF
TRBV30	TRBJ2-1	NA	TRBD2	16	TGTGCCTGGAGTAGCGGGAGGTCGAGCTCCTACAATGAGCAGTTCTTC	CAWSSGRSSSYNEQFF
TRBV7-6	TRBJ1-3	NA	NA	16	TGTGCCAGCAGCTTAGGACAGCCGTACTCTGGAAACACCATATATTTT	CASSLGQPYSGNTIYF
TRBV4-2	TRBJ2-7	NA	TRBD2	14	TGTGCCAGCAGCCAAGATCCGGGAGGGGGCGAGCAGTACTTC	CASSQDPGGGEQYF
TRBV20-1	TRBJ2-7	few	TRBD2	16	TGCAGTGCTAGTGGAACAGGGACTAGCAGCTCCTACGAGCAGTACTTC	CSASGTGTSSSYEQYF
TRBV28	TRBJ2-3	NA	TRBD1	15	TGTGCCAGCAGTTTTTGGGGACAGGGAACAGATACGCAGTATTTT	CASSFWGQGTDTQYF
TRBV2	TRBJ2-7	few	NA	15	TGTGCCAGCAGTGCCATCAGGGGCTCCTCCTACGAGCAGTACTTC	CASSAIRGSSYEQYF
TRBV19	TRBJ1-2	NA	NA	15	TGTGCCAGTAGTATAGTGGGGCAGGGATCGTCTGGCTACACCTTC	CASSIVGQGSSGYTF
TRBV27	TRBJ1-2	NA	TRBD1	14	TGTGCCAGCAGTTCACGGGCTGACAGGGCTGGCTACACCTTC	CASSSRADRAGYTF
TRBV7-3	TRBJ2-1	few	NA	14	TGTGCCAGCAGCTTAAGTTTCGATAGCAATGAGCAGTTCTTC	CASSLSFDSNEQFF
TRBV7-2	TRBJ1-4	NA	TRBD1	15	TGTGCCAGCAGCTTAAACAGGGGTCGGGATGAAAAACTGTTTTTT	CASSLNRGRDEKLFF
TRBV13	TRBJ2-1	NA	TRBD1	19	TGTGCCAGCAGCTCCGGGACAGGGGCCCTGCCAAGCTCCTACAATGAGCAGTTCTTC	CASSSGTGALPSSYNEQFF
TRBV6-4	TRBJ2-7	few	NA	13	TGTGCCAGTATCAACGGACAGTCCTACGAGCAGTACTTC	CASINGQSYEQYF
TRBV11-2	TRBJ2-2	NA	TRBD1	16	TGTGCCAGCAGCCAAGACAGGGCCCTGACCACCGGGGAGCTGTTTTTT	CASSQDRALTTGELFF
TRBV7-9	TRBJ2-7	NA	TRBD2	14	TGTGCCAGCGAGACTAGCGGGAGCTCCTACGAGCAGTACTTC	CASETSGSSYEQYF
TRBV7-9	TRBJ2-1	NA	TRBD2	18	TGTGCCAGCAGCTTATGGGGGACTAGCGGGAGAGCTGGCAATGAGCAGTTCTTC	CASSLWGTSGRAGNEQFF
TRBV7-2	TRBJ1-5	NA	TRBD1	17	TGTGCCAGCAGCTTAGAGGGACAGGGATTGGGCAATCAGCCCCAGCATTTT	CASSLEGQGLGNQPQHF
TRBV2	TRBJ1-4	NA	NA	14	TGTGCCAGCGAAAATCGGGAGGGAGGTGAAAAACTGTTTTTT	CASENREGGEKLFF
TRBV30	TRBJ1-1	NA	NA	14	TGTGCCTGGAGTCCGGGACACCGGAACACTGAAGCTTTCTTT	CAWSPGHRNTEAFF
TRBV2	TRBJ2-2	NA	TRBD1	15	TGTGCCAGCATTCTCGACAGGGGCTTAGCCGGGGAGCTGTTTTTT	CASILDRGLAGELFF